This TCR beta chain was profiled in a study of blood T cell repertoires in COVID-19. Whole-study context: T cells, B-cell-depleted T cells, or PBMCs supplied cDNA or gDNA.

Trimming cost V 1 base and J 5 bases, with 7 bases left between them. Germline V gives CDR1 SGDLS, CDR2 YYNGEE. The CDR3 is 13 amino acids. Followed longitudinally, the Seattle patients had been enrolled during active infection. In the original analysis: Cell counts per sample came from amplifying reference gene primers. The table came from immunoSEQ multiplex PCR; TCRdb's copy has only in-frame clones and leaves some out. V, J and clone size are those of that table, while D and trimming were read from the DNA. Of 150,000 to 170,000 clones in the sample, approximately 85% are singletons; the top ten hold 0.6% to 0.65%.

This receptor was identified in a man aged 55 to 70 with COVID-19, enrolled during active disease. The chain is built from TRBV9 and TRBJ2-1, with D perhaps TRBD2 (5 bases). Material: peripheral blood. This CDR3 is CASSVSTNNEQFF. In DNA form, the CDR3 reads TGTGCCAGCAGCGTATCGACTAACAATGAGCAGTTCTTC.